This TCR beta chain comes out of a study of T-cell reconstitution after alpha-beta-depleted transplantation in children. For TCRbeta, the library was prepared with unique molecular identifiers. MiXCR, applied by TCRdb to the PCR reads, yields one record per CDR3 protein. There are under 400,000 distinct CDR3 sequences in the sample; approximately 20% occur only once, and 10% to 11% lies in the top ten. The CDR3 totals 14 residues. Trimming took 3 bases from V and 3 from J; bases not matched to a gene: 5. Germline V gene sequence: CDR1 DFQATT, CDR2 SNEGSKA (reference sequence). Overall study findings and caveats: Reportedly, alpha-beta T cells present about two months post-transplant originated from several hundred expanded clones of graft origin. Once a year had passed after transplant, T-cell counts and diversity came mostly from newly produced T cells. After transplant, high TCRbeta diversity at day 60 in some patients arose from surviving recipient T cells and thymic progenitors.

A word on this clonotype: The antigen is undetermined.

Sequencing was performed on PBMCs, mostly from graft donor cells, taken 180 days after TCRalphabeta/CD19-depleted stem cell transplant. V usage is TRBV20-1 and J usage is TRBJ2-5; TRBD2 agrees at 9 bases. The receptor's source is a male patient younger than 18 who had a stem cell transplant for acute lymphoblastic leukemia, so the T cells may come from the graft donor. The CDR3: CSARGLAGKETQYF. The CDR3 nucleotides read TGCAGTGCTAGGGGGCTAGCGGGAAAAGAGACCCAGTACTTC.